The 18 T cell receptor beta chains below all came from one sample that was sequenced in a study of shared T cell receptors in the human thymus. Assay: immunoSEQ multiplex PCR; the TCRdb copy retains only in-frame clones and omits some. The sample yields 700,000 or so clones, roughly 85% seen once. Separately, the same data were catalogued under a study of human thymus T cells.

Sequences were obtained from thymocytes. The source of these receptors is a girl under three years old with a congenital heart defect.

The rearrangement links TRBV28 to TRBJ2-5; D is unclear. With 3 bases removed from V and 5 bases from J, the gap between germline ends came to 16 bases. The CDR3 contains 15 residues. From germline, CDR1 is MDHEN and CDR2 SYDVKM. The CDR3 is CASSFKERCEETQYF. The CDR3 bases are TGTGCCAGCAGTTTCAAAGAGAGATGTGAGGAGACCCAGTACTTC.

V is TRBV10-3 and J is TRBJ1-2; possibly TRBD1 for D (5 bases). The length of the CDR3 is 12 residues. Trimming shortened V by 4 bases and J by 4 bases, and 7 bases separated the two germline ends. Germline V gives CDR1 ENHRY, CDR2 SYGVKD. DNA of the CDR3: TGTGCCATCAGTGGGACACTCTATGGCTACACCTTC. It yields the protein CAISGTLYGYTF.

V gene TRBV5-5 combines with J gene TRBJ1-3; D gene uncertain. V was cut by 5 bases and J by 3 bases, with 15 bases left in between. The CDR3 extends over 15 amino acids. The germline CDR1 and CDR2 sequences are SGHKS and YYEKEE (reference sequence). DNA of the CDR3: TGTGCCAGCAGGTCGGTAGGAGGTGGTGGAAACACCATATATTTT. Its translation is CASRSVGGGGNTIYF.

The rearrangement uses TRBV5-4 and TRBJ1-1; possible D gene TRBD1, 5 bases. V lost 0 bases and J lost 1, with 7 bases in between. CDR3 length: 14 residues. CDR1 and CDR2 from the germline V gene are SGHNT and YYREEE (reference sequence). The CDR3 coding sequence is TGTGCCAGCAGCTTGGTGGGGGGGAACACTGAAGCTTTCTTT. This encodes CASSLVGGNTEAFF.

The CDR3 here is CASSQVDTGGRSEKLFF. CDR3 coding DNA: TGTGCCAGCAGCCAGGTTGATACAGGGGGCAGAAGTGAAAAACTGTTTTTT. The chain uses TRBV4-2 and TRBJ1-4, with 9 bases that match TRBD1. Germline CDR1 LGHNA, CDR2 YNFKEQ. The CDR3 has 17 amino acids. V lost 3 bases to trimming and J lost 7 bases; unmatched junction nucleotides: 12.

The DNA for the CDR3 is TGTGCCAGCAGCCGCCAGGGGCAGAATTCACCCCTCCACTTT. Translating gives CASSRQGQNSPLHF. The chain recombines TRBV6-5 with TRBJ1-6; D is possibly TRBD1 (6 bases). V was clipped by 6 bases and J by 7 bases, with 13 bases between them. Germline lookup yields CDR1 MNHEY and CDR2 SVGAGI. The CDR3 runs 14 residues.

The rearrangement uses TRBV10-1 and TRBJ1-1, with D perhaps TRBD1 (6 bases). Germline values: CDR1 WNHNN, CDR2 SYGVQD (reference sequence). V lost 3 bases to trimming and J lost 3 bases, with 17 bases between them. This CDR3 has 16 residues. This CDR3 reads CASSDFRLGGDTEAFF. DNA for the CDR3: TGCGCCAGCAGTGATTTCCGTTTAGGGGGTGACACTGAAGCTTTCTTT.

The chain combines TRBV18 with TRBJ2-2; 7 bases are a match to TRBD2. Trimming took 3 bases from V and 0 from J; bases not matched to a gene: 10. Per the germline V gene, CDR1 is KGHSH and CDR2 is LQKENI. This CDR3 is built from 18 residues. The DNA for the CDR3 is TGTGCCAGCTCACCCAGTGGGGGGGTCCACGCGAACACCGGGGAGCTGTTTTTT. This codes for CASSPSGGVHANTGELFF.

CDR3 nucleotide sequence: TGTGCCAGCAGCACACAGGCTCATACGCAGTATTTT. Residues: CASSTQAHTQYF. The chain employs TRBV7-9 and TRBJ2-3, with a weak D call TRBD1 (5 bases). V was trimmed by 5 bases and J by 7 bases, leaving 10 bases between them. Germline-derived CDR1 and CDR2 are SEHNR and FQNEAQ (reference sequence). The CDR3 is made up of 12 amino acids.

V is TRBV27 and J is TRBJ1-5; 9 bases agree with TRBD1. The V gene end was trimmed by 4 bases and the J gene end by 5 bases; junction bases not matched to a gene: 9. CDR3 length: 16 residues. CDR1 is MNHEY and CDR2 is SMNVEV in the germline V gene (reference sequence). The CDR3 reads CASSSSGQGVYQPQHF. Written as DNA, the CDR3 is TGTGCCAGCAGTTCCTCGGGACAGGGAGTCTATCAGCCCCAGCATTTT.

V is TRBV10-3 and J is TRBJ1-1; TRBD1 matches 7 bases. V lost 0 bases to trimming and J lost 0 bases; unmatched junction nucleotides: 7. The CDR3 covers 17 residues. CDR1 is ENHRY, CDR2 SYGVKD, per germline. CDR3 coding DNA: TGTGCCATCAGTGAGTCGGGTAAGGGGGCTGTGAACACTGAAGCTTTCTTT. Translation gives CAISESGKGAVNTEAFF.

J is TRBJ1-5 and V is TRBV6-5; 7 bases fit TRBD1. The trim removed 5 bases at V and 5 bases at J, leaving 6 bases unmatched. CDR3 length: 14 residues. Per the germline V gene, CDR1 is MNHEY and CDR2 is SVGAGI. CDR3 in amino acids: CASSKQGKDQPQHF. Written as DNA, the CDR3 is TGTGCCAGCAGTAAACAGGGGAAAGATCAGCCCCAGCATTTT.

The rearrangement uses TRBV20-1 and TRBJ2-2; D is perhaps TRBD2 (5 bases). CDR1 and CDR2 (germline): DFQATT, SNEGSKA (reference sequence). The CDR3 contains 11 residues. With 4 bases removed from V and 13 bases from J, the gap between germline ends came to 13 bases. This CDR3 reads CSANTRTGLFF. The CDR3 DNA reads as TGCAGTGCTAATACGAGGACTGGGCTGTTTTTT.

This rearrangement joins TRBV2 to TRBJ1-2, with TRBD1 as a possible D gene (6 bases). Trimming removed 6 bases at V and 3 bases at J, with 20 bases between. Germline V lookup: CDR1 SNHLY, CDR2 FYNNEI. The CDR3 loop spans 16 amino acids. CDR3 protein: CASSYNEAGADYGYTF. The CDR3 DNA sequence: TGTGCCAGCAGCTACAACGAGGCAGGGGCGGACTATGGCTACACCTTC.

The chain's CDR3 is CASGLVKGPGYPYEQYF. The CDR3 DNA reads TGTGCTAGTGGTTTGGTAAAAGGGCCAGGGTATCCCTACGAGCAGTACTTC. The V gene is TRBV12-5, the J gene TRBJ2-7, with TRBD1 as a possible D gene (5 bases). The CDR3 runs to 17 residues. In germline, CDR1 is LGHNT, CDR2 FRNRAP. V was trimmed by 0 bases and J by 2 bases, leaving 17 bases between them. Full variable domain (rest looked up from reference TRBV12-5 and TRBJ2-7): DARVTQTPRHKVTEMGQEVTMRCQPILGHNTVFWYRQTMMQGLELLAYFRNRAPLDDSGMPKDRFSAEMPDATLATLKIQPSEPRDSAVYFCASGLVKGPGYPYEQYFGPGTRLTVT.

The chain joins TRBV4-2 to TRBJ2-3; 10 bases fit TRBD2. This CDR3 comprises 18 residues. Germline CDR1 reads LGHNA; CDR2 reads YNFKEQ. J gave up 4 bases and V 6 bases, and 16 bases lay outside the gene matches. The CDR3 region is CASSPHFTGTSDSDTQYF. The CDR3 DNA is TGTGCCAGCAGTCCACACTTCACCGGGACTAGCGATTCAGATACGCAGTATTTT.

The chain employs TRBV2 and TRBJ2-4; 10 bases map to TRBD2. Germline-derived CDR1 and CDR2 are SNHLY and FYNNEI. The V segment lost 8 bases and the J segment 0 bases; nucleotides outside the gene matches: 7. The CDR3 has 16 amino acids. In DNA, the CDR3 is TGTGCCAGCGGGGGAGGACTAGCGGAAGCCAAAAACATTCAGTACTTC. It encodes CASGGGLAEAKNIQYF.

This rearrangement joins TRBV6-6 to TRBJ1-2; D uncertain. The germline CDR1 and CDR2 sequences are MNHNY and SVGAGI (reference sequence). The CDR3 totals 14 residues. Trimming took 2 bases from V and 7 from J, leaving 14 bases between them. The CDR3: CASSYPDGVSGYTF. The CDR3 DNA follows: TGTGCCAGCAGTTACCCCGACGGGGTCAGTGGCTACACCTTC.